This TCR beta chain is drawn from a study of blood T cell repertoires in COVID-19. Study context: Nucleic acid was either cDNA or gDNA, and it came from T cells, B-cell-depleted T cells, or PBMCs.

The CDR3 sequence is 13 residues long. CDR1 and CDR2 from the germline V gene are MNHEY and SMNVEV (reference sequence). Trimming took 6 bases from V and 8 from J; bases not matched to a gene: 7. The authors' processing: Reference gene primer amplification yielded estimated nucleated cell counts. The table came from immunoSEQ multiplex PCR; TCRdb's copy has only in-frame clones and leaves some out. The D gene and trimming were derived from the DNA, and the V and J assignments and clone size from that table. This table holds about 97,000 clones, approximately 91% found once. The TCR was taken from a man between 18 and 29 years old with acute or convalescent COVID-19. This sequence joins TRBV27 and TRBJ2-4; TRBD2 aligns across 7 bases. Sequenced input: peripheral blood. The CDR3 protein is CASRFSGEYIQYF. The CDR3 nucleotides are TGTGCCAGCAGGTTCAGCGGGGAGTACATTCAGTACTTC.